The sequence of this T cell receptor beta chain was determined in a study of T cell responses to AZD1222 COVID-19 vaccine. At the level of the study: Doses given second, at about 4 or about 12 weeks, were pooled. Findings of the study overall: Vaccine-associated CD4 TCRs spanned spike, dominant at 160-218 and 743-854.

Germline CDR1 MNHEY, CDR2 SVGAGI. This CDR3 has 15 residues. Trimming took 6 bases from V and 0 from J, leaving 15 bases between them. About this clone: The target antigen is unknown.

Only in-frame clones appear in the TCRdb table, and some are missing; sequencing was by immunoSEQ multiplex PCR. This sample has 65,000 to 90,000 clones, with about nine tenths found just once. The sequence was obtained from an adult in good health. The sequences come from peripheral blood, collected on day 0 of AZD1222 vaccination. The rearrangement links TRBV6-5 to TRBJ2-7, with D uncertain. CDR3: CASSSTSLSSYEQYF. The DNA of the CDR3 is TGTGCCAGCAGCTCCACGTCCTTAAGCTCCTACGAGCAGTACTTC.